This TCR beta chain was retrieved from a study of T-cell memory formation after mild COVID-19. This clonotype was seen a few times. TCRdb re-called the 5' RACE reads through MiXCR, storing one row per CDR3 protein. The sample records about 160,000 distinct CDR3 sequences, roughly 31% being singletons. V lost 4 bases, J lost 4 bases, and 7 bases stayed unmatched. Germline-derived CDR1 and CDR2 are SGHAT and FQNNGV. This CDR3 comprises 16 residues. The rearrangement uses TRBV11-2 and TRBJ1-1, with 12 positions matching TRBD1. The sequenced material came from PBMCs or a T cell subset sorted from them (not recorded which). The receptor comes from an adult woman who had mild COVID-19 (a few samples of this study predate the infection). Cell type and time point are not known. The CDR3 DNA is TGTGCCAGCAGCTATCCGGGACAGGGGGCTTTCACTGAAGCTTTCTTT. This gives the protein CASSYPGQGAFTEAFF.